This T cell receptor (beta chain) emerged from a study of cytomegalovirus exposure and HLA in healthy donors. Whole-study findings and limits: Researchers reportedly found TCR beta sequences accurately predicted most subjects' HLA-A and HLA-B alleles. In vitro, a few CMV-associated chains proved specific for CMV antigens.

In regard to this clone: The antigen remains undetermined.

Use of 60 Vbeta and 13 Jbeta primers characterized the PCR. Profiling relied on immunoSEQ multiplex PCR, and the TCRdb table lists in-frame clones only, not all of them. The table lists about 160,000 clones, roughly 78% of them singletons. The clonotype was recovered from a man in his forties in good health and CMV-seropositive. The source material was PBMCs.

In nucleotides, the CDR3 is TGTGCCAGCAGCTTTATTTCGGGAACAGGGGGTACCGGGGAGCTGTTTTTT. Protein product: CASSFISGTGGTGELFF. The chain joins TRBV5-6 to TRBJ2-2; 8 bases line up with TRBD1. Germline-derived CDR1 and CDR2 are SGHDT and YYEEEE. The V segment lost 2 bases and the J segment 5 bases; nucleotides outside the gene matches: 11. The CDR3 has 17 residues. Based on the CDR3 plus reference TRBV5-6 and TRBJ2-2, the full variable domain is DAGVTQSPTHLIKTRGQQVTLRCSPKSGHDTVSWYQQALGQGPQFIFQYYEEEERQRGNFPDRFSGHQFPNYSSELNVNALLLGDSALYLCASSFISGTGGTGELFFGEGSRLTVL.